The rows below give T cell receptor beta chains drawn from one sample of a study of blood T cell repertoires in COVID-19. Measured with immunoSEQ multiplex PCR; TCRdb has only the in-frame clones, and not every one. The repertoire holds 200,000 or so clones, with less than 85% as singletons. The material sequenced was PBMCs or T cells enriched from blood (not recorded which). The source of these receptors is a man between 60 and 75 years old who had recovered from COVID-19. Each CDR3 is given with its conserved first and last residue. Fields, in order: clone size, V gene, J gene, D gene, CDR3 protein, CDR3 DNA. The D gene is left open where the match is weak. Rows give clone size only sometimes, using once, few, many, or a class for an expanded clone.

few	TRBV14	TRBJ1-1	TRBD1	CASSQDRESEAFF	TGTGCCAGCAGCCAGGACAGGGAATCTGAAGCTTTCTTT
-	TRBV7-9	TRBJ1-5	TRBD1	CASSSGQGDRPQHF	TGTGCCAGCAGCTCGGGACAGGGAGATCGGCCCCAGCATTTT
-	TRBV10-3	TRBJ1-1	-	CAVQRNTEAFF	TGTGCCGTACAGAGGAACACTGAAGCTTTCTTT
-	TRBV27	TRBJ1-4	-	CASSHPSEGDEKLFF	TGTGCCAGCAGTCACCCCTCGGAGGGTGATGAAAAACTGTTTTTT
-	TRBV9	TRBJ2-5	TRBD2	CASSRTSAETQYF	TGTGCCAGCAGCAGAACTAGCGCGGAGACCCAGTACTTC
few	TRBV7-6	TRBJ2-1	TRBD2	CASSLEGTNYNEQFF	TGTGCCAGCAGCTTAGAGGGGACTAACTACAATGAGCAGTTCTTC
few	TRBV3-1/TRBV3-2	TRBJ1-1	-	CASSHPAGGRMNTEAFF	TGTGCCAGCAGCCATCCCGCGGGGGGCAGGATGAACACTGAAGCTTTCTTT
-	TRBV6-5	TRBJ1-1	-	CASTKRGANTEAFF	TGTGCCAGCACCAAACGGGGGGCTAACACTGAAGCTTTCTTT
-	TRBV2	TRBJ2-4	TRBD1	CASSSTGGRNIQYF	TGTGCCAGCAGTTCGACAGGGGGGAGGAACATTCAGTACTTC
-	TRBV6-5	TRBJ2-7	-	CASSLTRDTSYEQYF	TGTGCCAGCAGTCTCACCCGGGACACTTCCTACGAGCAGTACTTC
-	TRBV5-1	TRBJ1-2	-	CASSLPSYGYTF	TGCGCCAGCAGCTTGCCGTCCTATGGCTACACCTTC
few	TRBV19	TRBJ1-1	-	CASSIRRGAEAFF	TGTGCCAGTAGTATCCGCCGGGGGGCCGAAGCTTTCTTT
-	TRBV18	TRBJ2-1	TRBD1	CASSNRGLSSYNEQFF	TGTGCCAGCTCAAACAGGGGCCTGAGCTCCTACAATGAGCAGTTCTTC
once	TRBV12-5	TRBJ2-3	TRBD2	CASRTSGGNTQYF	TGTGCTAGTAGGACTAGCGGGGGGAATACGCAGTATTTT
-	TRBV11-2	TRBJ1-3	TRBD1	CASRQGAGNTIYF	TGTGCCAGCAGACAGGGGGCTGGAAACACCATATATTTT
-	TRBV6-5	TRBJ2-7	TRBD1	CASSLRTGSYEQYF	TGTGCCAGCAGTCTGAGGACAGGGAGCTACGAGCAGTACTTC
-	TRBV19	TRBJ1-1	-	CASSINEGTEAFF	TGTGCCAGTAGTATAAATGAGGGCACTGAAGCTTTCTTT
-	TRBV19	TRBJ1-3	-	CASAGTENLDTIYF	TGTGCCAGCGCCGGGACTGAAAATTTAGACACCATATATTTT
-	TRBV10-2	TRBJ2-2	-	CASTRLYGTGELFF	TGCGCCAGCACCCGCCTTTACGGCACCGGGGAGCTGTTTTTT
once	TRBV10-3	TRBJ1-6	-	CAISEADRPTSPLHF	TGTGCCATCAGTGAGGCAGACAGGCCAACCTCACCCCTCCACTTT
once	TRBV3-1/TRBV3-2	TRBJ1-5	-	CASSASTGLTPSYSNQPQHF	TGTGCCAGCAGCGCAAGTACAGGCCTTACACCCTCCTATAGCAATCAGCCCCAGCATTTT
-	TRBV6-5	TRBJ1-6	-	CASRGKGVSPLHF	TGTGCCAGCAGAGGCAAGGGAGTGTCACCCCTCCACTTT
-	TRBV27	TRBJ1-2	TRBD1	CASTGQGDYGYTF	TGTGCCAGCACGGGACAGGGCGACTATGGCTACACCTTC
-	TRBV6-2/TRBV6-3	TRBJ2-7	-	CASSYGGDRSSYEQYF	TGTGCCAGCAGTTACGGTGGAGACAGGAGCTCCTACGAGCAGTACTTC
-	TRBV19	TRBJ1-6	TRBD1	CASSPGTGAMKSPLHF	TGTGCCAGTAGTCCCGGGACAGGGGCCATGAAGTCACCCCTCCACTTT
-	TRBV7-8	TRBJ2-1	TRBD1	CASSPTGISSYNEQFF	TGTGCCAGCAGCCCGACAGGGATAAGCTCCTACAATGAGCAGTTCTTC
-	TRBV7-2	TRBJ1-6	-	CASSPRRGGGNSPLHF	TGTGCCAGCAGCCCACGACGGGGAGGGGGGAATTCACCCCTCCACTTT
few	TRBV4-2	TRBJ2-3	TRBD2	CASSQTSGGGSTDTQYF	TGTGCCAGCAGCCAGACTAGCGGGGGCGGTAGCACAGATACGCAGTATTTT
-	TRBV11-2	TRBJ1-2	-	CASSLGQSYGYTF	TGTGCCAGCAGCTTAGGACAGAGCTATGGCTACACCTTC
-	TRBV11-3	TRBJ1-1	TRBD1	CASSHAGQETEAFF	TGTGCCAGCAGCCATGCGGGACAGGAGACTGAAGCTTTCTTT
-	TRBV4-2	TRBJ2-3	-	CASSQEGQKAQYF	TGTGCCAGCAGCCAAGAGGGGCAAAAGGCGCAGTATTTT
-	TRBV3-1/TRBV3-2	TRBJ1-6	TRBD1	CASSQLGGQGNSPLHF	TGTGCCAGCAGCCAATTAGGGGGACAGGGAAATTCACCCCTCCACTTT
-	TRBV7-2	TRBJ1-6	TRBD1	CASSLAAGGNSPLHF	TGTGCCAGCAGCTTAGCAGCAGGGGGTAATTCACCCCTCCACTTT
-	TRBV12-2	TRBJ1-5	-	CASTERSRQGRNQPQHF	TGTGCAAGCACAGAGAGGTCCAGGCAGGGCCGCAATCAGCCCCAGCATTTT
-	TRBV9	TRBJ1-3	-	CASSTGSSGNTIYF	TGTGCCAGCAGTACAGGAAGCTCTGGAAACACCATATATTTT
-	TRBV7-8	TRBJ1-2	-	CASSPEAYYGYTF	TGTGCCAGCAGCCCGGAGGCCTACTATGGCTACACCTTC
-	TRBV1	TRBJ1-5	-	CTSRPNWGVHSNQPQHF	TGCACCAGCAGACCCAACTGGGGAGTACATAGCAATCAGCCCCAGCATTTT
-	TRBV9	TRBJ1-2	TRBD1	CASSPGQGSSYGYTF	TGTGCCAGCAGCCCTGGACAGGGAAGTTCCTATGGCTACACCTTC
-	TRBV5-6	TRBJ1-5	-	CASSAGINSNQPQHF	TGTGCCAGCAGCGCCGGGATAAATAGCAATCAGCCCCAGCATTTT
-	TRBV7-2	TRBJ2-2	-	CASSLGHLSTGELFF	TGTGCCAGCAGCCTAGGACATCTGTCCACCGGGGAGCTGTTTTTT